These 18 T cell receptor beta chains share one sample of origin, sequenced in a study of naive CD8 T cells in extremely preterm neonates. Profiled with immunoSEQ multiplex PCR; TCRdb holds only in-frame clones, not every one. The sample lists about 7,300 clones, 92% occurring once. Elective cesarean births at roughly 37-41 weeks, without labor or membrane rupture, supplied the cord blood. What was sequenced was naive CD8+ T cells from cord blood. These receptors all come from a newborn in good health.

The V and J genes are TRBV7-9 and TRBJ1-2; 8 bases are shared with TRBD1. V shed 5 bases, J shed 4 bases, and the junction held 6 bases outside the gene matches. The CDR3 spans 14 residues. The germline gives CDR1 SEHNR, CDR2 FQNEAQ (reference sequence). CDR3 sequence: CASSPRQGSYGYTF. The CDR3 DNA follows: TGTGCCAGCAGCCCCCGACAGGGGAGCTATGGCTACACCTTC.

The genes are TRBV19 and TRBJ2-5, with 13 bases fitting TRBD2. CDR3 size: 16 residues. Germline V CDR1 and CDR2: LNHDA, SQIVND (reference sequence). V lost 10 bases to trimming and J lost 2 bases; unmatched junction nucleotides: 10. The CDR3 DNA reads as TGTGCCACCAGGACTAGCGGGAGTGATTGGCAAGAGACCCAGTACTTC. Its translation is CATRTSGSDWQETQYF.

This clone showed up just a few times. The chain uses TRBV9 and TRBJ2-3, with 7 bases that match TRBD2. V was pared by 0 bases and J by 4 bases, with 2 bases of the junction left unmatched. This CDR3 contains 14 residues. Germline V gene lookup returns CDR1 SGDLS and CDR2 YYNGEE. The DNA of the CDR3 is TGTGCCAGCAGCGTAGCGGGAGGCTCAGATACGCAGTATTTT. Residues: CASSVAGGSDTQYF. The full variable domain, completed using reference TRBV9 and TRBJ2-3, is DSGVTQTPKHLITATGQRVTLRCSPRSGDLSVYWYQQSLDQGLQFLIQYYNGEERAKGNILERFSAQQFPDLHSELNLSSLELGDSALYFCASSVAGGSDTQYFGPGTRLTVL.

The chain carries TRBV6-5 and TRBJ1-1; a possible D gene is TRBD1 (6 bases). V lost 0 bases and J lost 3, with 11 bases in between. The germline V gene encodes CDR1 MNHEY and CDR2 SVGAGI. The CDR3 loop spans 15 amino acids. Here the CDR3 reads CASSYSAAGDTEAFF. For the CDR3, the DNA is TGTGCCAGCAGTTACTCAGCGGCAGGGGACACTGAAGCTTTCTTT.

V is TRBV27 and J is TRBJ2-7; tentative D call: TRBD1 (6 bases). CDR1 MNHEY and CDR2 SMNVEV come from the germline V gene (reference sequence). This CDR3 contains 13 residues. Trimming shortened V by 4 bases and J by 2 bases, and 9 bases separated the two germline ends. The CDR3 DNA reads TGTGCCAGCAGTTACCGGGACACCTACGAGCAGTACTTC. Protein product: CASSYRDTYEQYF.

The chain has TRBV29-1 and TRBJ2-2; possibly TRBD2 for D (5 bases). The V gene lost 6 bases and the J gene lost 6 bases, with 11 bases spanning the gap. This CDR3 is 12 amino acids long. From germline, CDR1 is SQVTM and CDR2 ANQGSEA. CDR3 DNA sequence: TGCAGCGTATTTACCGGGGCCGGGGAGCTGTTTTTT. This translates into CSVFTGAGELFF.

The gene calls are TRBV7-9 and TRBJ2-1; D is unresolved. The length of the CDR3 is 15 residues. The V gene's germline CDR1 is SEHNR and CDR2 FQNEAQ (reference sequence). Trimming pared 4 bases from V and 5 bases from J, leaving 15 bases between. The CDR3, as DNA: TGTGCCAGCAGCTCCACCCCGACTCCTAACAATGAGCAGTTCTTC. Amino acid sequence: CASSSTPTPNNEQFF.

This clone was counted a single time. V is TRBV27 and J is TRBJ2-7, with 10 bases aligning to TRBD2. V lost 5 bases, J lost 5 bases, and 6 bases stayed unmatched. The CDR3 has 14 amino acids. The germline CDR1 and CDR2 sequences are MNHEY and SMNVEV (reference sequence). CDR3: CASSPSGRRNEQYF. DNA for the CDR3: TGTGCCAGCAGTCCTAGCGGGAGACGCAACGAGCAGTACTTC.

V is TRBV13 and J is TRBJ2-2, with D maybe TRBD1 (7 bases). The CDR3 spans 15 residues. CDR1 PRHDT and CDR2 FYEKMQ come from the germline V gene (reference sequence). The V and J ends lost 0 bases and 5 bases respectively, with 10 bases between them. CDR3 sequence: CASSLGRGRTGELFF. The CDR3 coding sequence is TGTGCCAGCAGCTTAGGCAGGGGGAGGACCGGGGAGCTGTTTTTT.

The chain links TRBV28 to TRBJ2-2; TRBD1 matches 9 bases. Germline values: CDR1 MDHEN, CDR2 SYDVKM. V lost 4 bases and J lost 5; bases outside the gene matches: 5. The CDR3 consists of 15 residues. The CDR3 DNA reads as TGTGCCAGCAGTTGGAGACAGGGGGGGACCGGGGAGCTGTTTTTT. It encodes CASSWRQGGTGELFF.

V and J are TRBV27 and TRBJ2-5, with no clear D. The end of the DNA fits TRBJ2-7 better, so the J call may be wrong. CDR1 is MNHEY, CDR2 SMNVEV, per germline (reference sequence). The CDR3 extends over 13 amino acids. The CDR3 spells CASSYSRFYEQYF. Here the CDR3 DNA reads TGTGCCAGCAGTTACAGTCGCTTCTACGAGCAGTACTTC.

The V call is TRBV5-8, the J call TRBJ1-5; 11 bases match TRBD1. The germline V gene encodes CDR1 SGHTS and CDR2 YDEGEE. The CDR3 extends over 14 amino acids. V was pared by 5 bases and J by 6 bases, with 4 bases of the junction left unmatched. CDR3 sequence (DNA): TGTGCCAGCAGGGGACAGGGGGGGGGTCAGCCCCAGCATTTT. This codes for CASRGQGGGQPQHF.

The CDR3 loop reads CASSPTVYEQYF. The CDR3 coding sequence is TGTGCCAGCAGTCCTACTGTCTACGAGCAGTACTTC. V is TRBV27 and J is TRBJ2-7; no firm D call. This CDR3 is 12 amino acids long. Between the trimmed V and J ends, which lost 5 bases and 3 bases, there was a span of 8 bases. Germline CDR1 reads MNHEY; CDR2 reads SMNVEV (reference sequence).

This chain links TRBV5-1 with TRBJ2-1; weak D call: TRBD1 (5 bases). V shed 5 bases and J shed 6 bases, with 12 bases lying between them. CDR3 length: 13 residues. Germline loops: CDR1 SGHRS, CDR2 YFSETQ. In nucleotides, the CDR3 is TGCGCCAGCAGGACAGTTAGCAGCAATGAGCAGTTCTTC. Protein product: CASRTVSSNEQFF.

In its sample, this clone was seen a few times. The genes are TRBV7-2 and TRBJ2-5; no definite D call. V lost 0 bases and J 4 bases, leaving 6 bases between the germline ends. This CDR3 spans 13 amino acids. CDR1 is SGHTA and CDR2 is FQGNSA in the germline V gene. The CDR3 here is CASSLAVGETQYF. CDR3 bases: TGTGCCAGCAGCTTAGCCGTCGGAGAGACCCAGTACTTC.

This clone was recorded only once. The rearrangement joins TRBV4-1 to TRBJ1-1; TRBD1 is a possible D gene (5 bases). From germline, CDR1 is MGHRA and CDR2 YSYEKL. V was cut by 3 bases and J by 5 bases, with 10 bases left in between. The CDR3 runs 13 residues. CDR3 sequence (DNA): TGCGCCAGCAGCCACGGGGGAAGGACTGAAGCTTTCTTT. Amino acid sequence: CASSHGGRTEAFF.

The V call is TRBV9, the J call TRBJ2-2, with 9 bases identical to TRBD1. The CDR3 runs to 14 residues. CDR1 SGDLS and CDR2 YYNGEE come from the germline V gene. V lost 4 bases, J lost 7 bases, and 5 bases stayed unmatched. The CDR3 is CASSTGQGNGELFF. CDR3 sequence (DNA): TGTGCCAGCAGCACTGGACAGGGGAACGGGGAGCTGTTTTTT.

The genes are TRBV9 and TRBJ1-4, with D perhaps TRBD1 (6 bases). CDR3 length equals 14 residues. Germline CDR1 and CDR2: SGDLS and YYNGEE. The ends were cut back, 1 base at V and 5 bases at J, with 9 bases in the middle. CDR3 coding DNA: TGTGCCAGCAGCGTATCAGGGGCGAATGAAAAACTGTTTTTT. Translation gives CASSVSGANEKLFF.